The 19 T cell receptor beta chains below come from one sample, sequenced in a study of T-cell memory formation after mild COVID-19. TCRdb re-called the 5' RACE reads with MiXCR, one entry per CDR3 protein. The data contain roughly 52,000 distinct CDR3 sequences, roughly 9.5% of them singletons. The specimen sequenced was PBMCs or a T cell subset sorted from them (not recorded which). These receptors were taken from a man younger than 35 who had mild COVID-19 (a few samples of this study predate the infection). Cell type and time point are not known.

There are many counts of this clonotype. The genes are TRBV5-1 and TRBJ2-5; D remains unclear. V was pared by 0 bases and J by 5 bases, with 5 bases between. The germline V gene encodes CDR1 SGHRS and CDR2 YFSETQ. The CDR3 covers 12 residues. As DNA, the CDR3 is TGCGCCAGCAGCTTGGGGTTGGAGACCCAGTACTTC. Translated, it gives CASSLGLETQYF.

This clonotype was detected only a few times. The rearrangement links TRBV7-2 to TRBJ2-5; 9 bases agree with TRBD1. V lost 1 base and J lost 2; bases outside the gene matches: 2. The germline V gene encodes CDR1 SGHTA and CDR2 FQGNSA. CDR3 length equals 15 residues. The CDR3 reads CASSLGGTGQETQYF. For the CDR3, the DNA is TGTGCCAGCAGCTTAGGAGGGACAGGGCAAGAGACCCAGTACTTC.

This clonotype showed up just a few times. V is TRBV6-2 or TRBV6-3 and J is TRBJ2-3; D perhaps matches TRBD1 (5 bases). The CDR3 is 15 residues long. Trimming stripped 5 bases from V and 0 bases from J, with 12 bases between. Germline lookup yields CDR1 MNHEY and CDR2 SVGEGT. Here the CDR3 reads CASSPRTSSTDTQYF. The CDR3 bases are TGTGCCAGCAGTCCGAGGACATCTAGCACAGATACGCAGTATTTT.

This clonotype was recorded a few times. The genes are TRBV29-1 and TRBJ1-5; possible D gene TRBD1, 5 bases. There are 13 residues in the CDR3. Trimming cost V 4 bases and J 5 bases, with 12 bases left between them. CDR1 and CDR2 from the germline V gene are SQVTM and ANQGSEA. The CDR3 coding sequence is TGCAGCGTTGCTCAGGGAAGGGATCAGCCCCAGCATTTT. Its translation is CSVAQGRDQPQHF.

This clonotype was seen repeatedly, ten times or more. This chain connects TRBV10-2 to TRBJ2-7; 8 bases align to TRBD1. The germline V gene has CDR1 WSHSY and CDR2 SAAADI. V lost 7 bases, J lost 5 bases, and 7 bases stayed unmatched. The CDR3 has 13 amino acids. CDR3 in amino acids: CASIGQGVNEQYF. In nucleotides, the CDR3 is TGCGCCAGCATCGGACAGGGAGTTAACGAGCAGTACTTC.

This clonotype was seen at least ten times. The chain employs TRBV3-1 and TRBJ2-5; D remains ambiguous. This CDR3 is built from 11 residues. CDR1 and CDR2 from the germline V gene are LGHDT and YNNKEL (reference sequence). V was cut by 1 base and J by 5 bases, with 2 bases left in between. The CDR3 DNA is TGTGCCAGCAGCCAAGTCGAGACCCAGTACTTC. Translation: CASSQVETQYF.

The rearrangement uses TRBV5-1 and TRBJ1-1, with D uncertain. Germline-derived CDR1 and CDR2 are SGHRS and YFSETQ. V shed 4 bases and J shed 3 bases, with 4 bases lying between them. This CDR3 is built from 11 residues. This CDR3 is CASSRDTEAFF. CDR3 DNA sequence: TGCGCCAGCAGCCGGGACACTGAAGCTTTCTTT.

This clonotype was seen a few times. The V gene is TRBV7-9, the J gene TRBJ1-1, with a tentative D call TRBD1 (5 bases). Germline values: CDR1 SEHNR, CDR2 FQNEAQ (reference sequence). This CDR3 is built from 15 residues. The ends were cut back, 5 bases at V and 7 bases at J, with 20 bases in the middle. This CDR3 is CASSLGNRWDVEAFF. For the CDR3, the DNA is TGTGCCAGCAGCCTTGGCAACCGGTGGGACGTTGAAGCTTTCTTT.

This clonotype was detected ten times or more. The chain recombines TRBV7-2 with TRBJ1-5, with D perhaps matching TRBD1 (6 bases). There are 15 residues in the CDR3. Trimming cost V 2 bases and J 5 bases, with 13 bases left between them. CDR1 is SGHTA, CDR2 FQGNSA, per germline. CDR3: CASSLRADRYQPQHF. The CDR3 DNA follows: TGTGCCAGCAGCTTAAGAGCGGACAGATATCAGCCCCAGCATTTT.

In its sample, this clonotype was seen a few times. V and J are TRBV4-3 and TRBJ1-1, with 7 nucleotides matching TRBD1. CDR1 LGHNA and CDR2 YSLEER come from the germline V gene. The CDR3 is 16 amino acids. V trimming: 4 bases; J trimming: 4 bases; junction bases outside the gene matches: 12. The CDR3 sequence is CASSPGTANSGTEAFF. CDR3 nucleotides: TGCGCCAGCAGCCCCGGGACAGCCAATTCAGGCACTGAAGCTTTCTTT.

This clonotype occurred many times. This sequence joins TRBV24-1 and TRBJ1-1; possible D gene TRBD1, 6 bases. Germline V gives CDR1 KGHDR, CDR2 SFDVKD. The CDR3 covers 15 residues. V lost 3 bases and J 4 bases, leaving 14 bases between the germline ends. The CDR3 protein is CATSDSLGAATEAFF. As DNA, the CDR3 is TGTGCCACCAGTGATAGTCTGGGGGCGGCCACTGAAGCTTTCTTT.

This clonotype was counted only a few times. V gene TRBV18 combines with J gene TRBJ1-1; 7 bases agree with TRBD1. The CDR3 is 13 amino acids. CDR1 KGHSH and CDR2 LQKENI come from the germline V gene. With 3 bases clipped from V and 4 bases from J, the junction kept 2 bases outside the gene matches. The CDR3 nucleotides read TGTGCCAGCTCACCCCGGACAGGCACTGAAGCTTTCTTT. Translating gives CASSPRTGTEAFF.

This clonotype was found a few times. V is TRBV4-3 and J is TRBJ2-5, with unresolved D. The CDR3 spans 13 residues. Germline CDR1 LGHNA, CDR2 YSLEER. Trimming took off 1 base at V and 4 bases at J, with 7 bases between the two ends. The CDR3 here is CASSQGGRETQYF. The CDR3 DNA reads TGCGCCAGCAGCCAAGGAGGAAGAGAGACCCAGTACTTC.

This clonotype was picked up many times. The chain joins TRBV5-1 to TRBJ2-5, with a weak D call TRBD2 (6 bases). Trimming shortened V by 2 bases and J by 3 bases, and 14 bases separated the two germline ends. The germline gives CDR1 SGHRS, CDR2 YFSETQ. This CDR3 region has 15 residues. For the CDR3, the DNA is TGCGCCAGCAGCTTACTTCCGGGAGTCAAAGAGACCCAGTACTTC. Encoded protein: CASSLLPGVKETQYF.

This clonotype was recorded many times. The V call is TRBV9, the J call TRBJ2-1; the D gene is possibly TRBD2 (6 bases). The CDR3 consists of 17 residues. Between the trimmed V and J ends, which lost 0 bases and 0 bases, there was a span of 13 bases. Germline lookup yields CDR1 SGDLS and CDR2 YYNGEE. CDR3 sequence (DNA): TGTGCCAGCAGCGTAGTGGGGGGTCCCAGCTCCTACAATGAGCAGTTCTTC. Amino acids: CASSVVGGPSSYNEQFF.

CDR3 loop: CATSEEGGTDTQYF. The CDR3 DNA sequence: TGTGCCACCAGTGAGGAGGGCGGCACAGATACGCAGTATTTT. The chain combines TRBV24-1 with TRBJ2-3; TRBD2 is a possible D gene (6 bases). CDR1 is KGHDR and CDR2 is SFDVKD in the germline V gene. CDR3 length: 14 residues. V lost 4 bases to trimming and J lost 1 base, with 8 bases between them.

This clonotype was observed at least ten times. The rearrangement uses TRBV5-1 and TRBJ2-1, with D hard to call. Trimming removed 6 bases at V and 6 bases at J, with 16 bases between. The CDR3 runs 14 residues. Germline V gives CDR1 SGHRS, CDR2 YFSETQ. As DNA, the CDR3 is TGCGCCAGCACCCCGTACTCGAATTCCAATGAGCAGTTCTTC. Translated, it gives CASTPYSNSNEQFF.

This clonotype has just a few counts. The V and J genes are TRBV3-1 and TRBJ2-2; D is undetermined. Germline CDR1 LGHDT, CDR2 YNNKEL (reference sequence). V lost 2 bases and J 3 bases, leaving 10 bases between the germline ends. The CDR3 runs 15 residues. The CDR3 sequence is CASSQRLVDTGELFF. The CDR3 DNA reads as TGTGCCAGCAGCCAAAGGCTAGTAGACACCGGGGAGCTGTTTTTT. Full variable domain (rest looked up from reference TRBV3-1 and TRBJ2-2): DTAVSQTPKYLVTQMGNDKSIKCEQNLGHDTMYWYKQDSKKFLKIMFSYNNKELIINETVPNRFSPKSPDKAHLNLHINSLELGDSAVYFCASSQRLVDTGELFFGEGSRLTVL.

The CDR3 DNA sequence: TGTGCCAGCAGATCCGACAGGGGGATCGACGAGCAGTACTTC. Translating gives CASRSDRGIDEQYF. The rearrangement links TRBV6-5 to TRBJ2-7; TRBD1 matches at 9 bases. The germline V gene encodes CDR1 MNHEY and CDR2 SVGAGI. V trimming: 6 bases; J trimming: 5 bases; junction bases outside the gene matches: 8. The CDR3 extends over 14 amino acids.